These T cell receptor beta chains were read from a single sample in a study of cytomegalovirus exposure and HLA in healthy donors. Sequencing was performed with immunoSEQ multiplex PCR; in TCRdb, only in-frame clones are kept and a portion is missing. The table includes 100,000 to 140,000 clones, 73% detected once. The sequencing input was PBMCs. The origin of the receptors is a man aged 25-45 years in good health and CMV-seronegative. Both conserved end residues are part of each CDR3. A D gene is named only where the DNA matches it firmly. A row's size may be missing; if present it is once, few, many or a size class.

J gene | CDR3 length | D gene | V gene | clone size | CDR3 protein | CDR3 DNA
TRBJ1-1 | 14 | TRBD1 | TRBV7-9 | . | CASSVGQGNTEAFF | TGTGCCAGCAGCGTGGGACAGGGGAACACTGAAGCTTTCTTT
TRBJ2-3 | 19 | TRBD2 | TRBV30 | . | CAWSVLLSGRAASTDTQYF | TGTGCCTGGAGTGTATTGCTGAGCGGGAGGGCCGCAAGCACAGATACGCAGTATTTT
TRBJ2-7 | 15 | TRBD1 | TRBV5-1 | . | CASSLGGQGSYEQYF | TGCGCCAGCAGCTTGGGGGGACAGGGATCCTACGAGCAGTACTTC
TRBJ2-5 | 16 | TRBD1 | TRBV27 | . | CASSRPDSTGRETQYF | TGTGCCAGCAGCAGACCTGACTCGACAGGGAGAGAGACCCAGTACTTC
TRBJ2-1 | 15 | TRBD2 | TRBV19 | once | CASSRLAGNYNEQFF | TGTGCCAGTAGTCGACTAGCGGGGAACTACAATGAGCAGTTCTTC
TRBJ1-1 | 14 | . | TRBV7-3 | . | CASSLSDLNTEAFF | TGTGCCAGCAGCTTAAGTGACTTGAACACTGAAGCTTTCTTT
TRBJ1-6 | 15 | TRBD1 | TRBV7-9 | . | CASSSGTENNSPLHF | TGTGCCAGCAGTTCAGGGACAGAAAATAATTCACCCCTCCACTTT
TRBJ2-3 | 15 | TRBD2 | TRBV28 | . | CASRASGGGTDTQYF | TGTGCCAGCAGGGCTAGCGGGGGGGGCACAGATACGCAGTATTTT
TRBJ2-5 | 15 | . | TRBV28 | . | CASSKLRGFQETQYF | TGTGCCAGCAGTAAGTTAAGGGGATTCCAAGAGACCCAGTACTTC
TRBJ1-1 | 13 | . | TRBV6-1 | few | CASRTYRASEAFF | TGTGCCAGCAGGACTTACAGGGCATCCGAAGCTTTCTTT
TRBJ2-2 | 14 | . | TRBV9 | few | CASSVVVNTGELFF | TGTGCCAGCAGCGTAGTCGTTAACACCGGGGAGCTGTTTTTT